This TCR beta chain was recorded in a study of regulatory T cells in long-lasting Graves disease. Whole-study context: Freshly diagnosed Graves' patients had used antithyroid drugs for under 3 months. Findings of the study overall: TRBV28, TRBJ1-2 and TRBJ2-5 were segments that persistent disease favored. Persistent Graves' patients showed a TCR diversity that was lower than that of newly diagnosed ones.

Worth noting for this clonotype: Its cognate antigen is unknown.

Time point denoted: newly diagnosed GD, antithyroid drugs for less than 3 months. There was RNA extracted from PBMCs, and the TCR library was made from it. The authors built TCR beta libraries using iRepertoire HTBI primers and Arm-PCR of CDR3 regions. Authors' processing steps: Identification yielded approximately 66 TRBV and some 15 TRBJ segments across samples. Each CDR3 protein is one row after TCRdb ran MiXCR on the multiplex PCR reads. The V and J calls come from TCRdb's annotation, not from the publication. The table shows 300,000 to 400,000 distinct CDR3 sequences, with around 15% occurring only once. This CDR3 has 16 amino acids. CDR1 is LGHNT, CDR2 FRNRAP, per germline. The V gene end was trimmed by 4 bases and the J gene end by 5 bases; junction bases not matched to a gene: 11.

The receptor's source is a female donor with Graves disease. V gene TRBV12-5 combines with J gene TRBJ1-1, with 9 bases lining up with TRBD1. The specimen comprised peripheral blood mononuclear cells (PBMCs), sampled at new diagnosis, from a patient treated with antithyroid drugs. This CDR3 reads CASGSGTGWGITEAFF. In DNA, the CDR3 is TGTGCTAGTGGTTCAGGGACAGGGTGGGGCATAACTGAAGCTTTCTTT.